This T cell receptor beta chain originates from a study of tumor-infiltrating lymphocytes in primary liver carcinoma. This clonotype was counted at least ten times. Blood RNA came from unsorted whole blood; germline DNA was also extracted. Losses at the gene ends were 2 bases for V and 2 bases for J; bases not matched to a gene: 10. The CDR3 extends over 18 amino acids. Germline V gene data show CDR1 as LGHNA and CDR2 as YSLEER. The template, roughly 510 ng total RNA, yielded TCR beta cDNA made with a constant-region primer. Three nested multiplex PCR rounds of slightly modified ARM-PCR generated TCR beta libraries. Each of the first two PCR rounds ran approximately 11 cycles with TRBV1-TRBV30 forward and C-beta reverse primers. TCRdb reprocessed the multiplex PCR reads via MiXCR and lists one record per CDR3 protein. In the table there are approximately 310,000 distinct CDR3 sequences, roughly 60% of which are singletons.

The source is a man aged 35-49 years with primary liver carcinoma and hepatitis B virus infection. This chain links TRBV4-3 with TRBJ2-3; TRBD2 matches at 10 bases. Sequenced sample: peripheral blood. The CDR3 sequence: CASSQYPTTSGFTDTQYF. For the CDR3, the DNA is TGCGCCAGCAGCCAATACCCAACGACTAGCGGGTTCACAGATACGCAGTATTTT.